Listed below are T cell receptor beta chains from one sample, sequenced in a study of cytomegalovirus exposure and HLA in healthy donors. Profiled with immunoSEQ multiplex PCR; TCRdb holds only in-frame clones, not every one. The data show about 170,000 clones, roughly 81% seen once. The sample comprised PBMCs. Source of these receptors: a man in his thirties or forties in good health and CMV-seropositive. Each CDR3 is given with its conserved first and last residue. The D gene is left open where the match is weak. Part of the rows lack a size; the others show once, few, many or a class for expanded clones.

d_call: NA
j_call: TRBJ1-5
v_call: TRBV5-5
clone_size: NA
cdr3_length: 14
cdr3_aa: CASSQNGVRQPQHF
cdr3_nt: TGTGCCAGCAGCCAGAACGGGGTCAGACAGCCCCAGCATTTT

d_call: NA
j_call: TRBJ2-1
v_call: TRBV7-3
clone_size: NA
cdr3_length: 15
cdr3_aa: CASSLTRTAYNEQFF
cdr3_nt: TGTGCCAGCAGCTTAACCCGGACAGCCTACAATGAGCAGTTCTTC

d_call: NA
j_call: TRBJ1-2
v_call: TRBV19
clone_size: NA
cdr3_length: 13
cdr3_aa: CASSRTDTYGYTF
cdr3_nt: TGTGCCAGTAGTCGGACAGACACCTATGGCTACACCTTC

d_call: NA
j_call: TRBJ1-1
v_call: TRBV4-2
clone_size: NA
cdr3_length: 16
cdr3_aa: CASSQDLRTPNTEAFF
cdr3_nt: TGTGCCAGCAGCCAAGATTTAAGGACACCTAACACTGAAGCTTTCTTT

d_call: TRBD1
j_call: TRBJ2-6
v_call: TRBV7-3
clone_size: NA
cdr3_length: 16
cdr3_aa: CASSPGQGAGANVLTF
cdr3_nt: TGTGCCAGCAGCCCCGGACAGGGGGCTGGGGCCAACGTCCTGACTTTC

d_call: TRBD2
j_call: TRBJ2-7
v_call: TRBV11-2
clone_size: NA
cdr3_length: 15
cdr3_aa: CASSPLTSASYEQYF
cdr3_nt: TGTGCCAGCAGCCCCCTGACTAGCGCTAGTTACGAGCAGTACTTT

d_call: NA
j_call: TRBJ1-2
v_call: TRBV12-2
clone_size: NA
cdr3_length: 15
cdr3_aa: CASRFETGTFYGYTF
cdr3_nt: TGTGCAAGTCGCTTCGAGACAGGGACGTTCTATGGCTACACCTTC

d_call: TRBD1
j_call: TRBJ1-5
v_call: TRBV19
clone_size: once
cdr3_length: 17
cdr3_aa: CASSIVGTVYSNQPQHF
cdr3_nt: TGTGCCAGTAGTATAGTCGGGACAGTTTATAGCAATCAGCCCCAGCATTTT

d_call: NA
j_call: TRBJ2-3
v_call: TRBV7-3
clone_size: few
cdr3_length: 11
cdr3_aa: CASSLDGSQYF
cdr3_nt: TGTGCCAGCAGCTTAGACGGGAGCCAGTATTTT

d_call: NA
j_call: TRBJ1-5
v_call: TRBV6-6
clone_size: NA
cdr3_length: 12
cdr3_aa: CASKGGSQPQHF
cdr3_nt: TGTGCCAGCAAGGGAGGCTCTCAGCCCCAGCATTTT

d_call: NA
j_call: TRBJ1-5
v_call: TRBV10-3
clone_size: NA
cdr3_length: 13
cdr3_aa: CAISDHSNQSQHF
cdr3_nt: TGTGCCATCAGTGACCATTCAAATCAGTCCCAGCATTTT

d_call: TRBD2
j_call: TRBJ2-1
v_call: TRBV6-5
clone_size: NA
cdr3_length: 15
cdr3_aa: CASSQTSGFYNEQFF
cdr3_nt: TGTGCCAGCAGCCAGACTAGCGGATTCTACAATGAGCAGTTCTTC

d_call: TRBD1
j_call: TRBJ2-5
v_call: TRBV19
clone_size: once
cdr3_length: 14
cdr3_aa: CASSYRDSVKHQYF
cdr3_nt: TGTGCCAGTAGCTACCGGGACAGCGTGAAACACCAGTACTTC

d_call: NA
j_call: TRBJ2-2
v_call: TRBV5-6
clone_size: once
cdr3_length: 16
cdr3_aa: CASSLAGTFNTGELFF
cdr3_nt: TGTGCCAGCAGCTTGGCCGGGACTTTCAACACCGGGGAGCTGTTTTTT

d_call: NA
j_call: TRBJ1-5
v_call: TRBV19
clone_size: few
cdr3_length: 15
cdr3_aa: CASSTATGSNQPQHF
cdr3_nt: TGTGCCAGTAGTACCGCCACAGGTAGCAATCAGCCCCAGCATTTT

d_call: TRBD1
j_call: TRBJ1-2
v_call: TRBV9
clone_size: NA
cdr3_length: 13
cdr3_aa: CASTAGTAHGYTF
cdr3_nt: TGTGCCAGCACTGCCGGGACAGCCCATGGCTACACCTTC

d_call: TRBD2
j_call: TRBJ2-1
v_call: TRBV5-1
clone_size: NA
cdr3_length: 16
cdr3_aa: CASRGTSGSSYNEQFF
cdr3_nt: TGCGCCAGCAGGGGGACTAGCGGGAGCTCCTACAATGAGCAGTTCTTC

d_call: TRBD2
j_call: TRBJ2-7
v_call: TRBV11-2
clone_size: NA
cdr3_length: 15
cdr3_aa: CASRLGVAGGYEQYF
cdr3_nt: TGTGCCAGCAGGTTGGGGGTAGCGGGAGGCTACGAGCAGTACTTC

d_call: TRBD1
j_call: TRBJ2-2
v_call: TRBV7-9
clone_size: NA
cdr3_length: 14
cdr3_aa: CASSLTGGIGELFF
cdr3_nt: TGTGCCAGCAGCTTAACAGGGGGAATCGGGGAGCTGTTTTTT

d_call: NA
j_call: TRBJ2-3
v_call: TRBV30
clone_size: once
cdr3_length: 12
cdr3_aa: CAWETGTDTQYF
cdr3_nt: TGTGCCTGGGAGACTGGCACAGATACGCAGTATTTT

d_call: NA
j_call: TRBJ2-1
v_call: TRBV12-5
clone_size: NA
cdr3_length: 12
cdr3_aa: CASGSPRNEQFF
cdr3_nt: TGTGCTAGTGGTTCGCCCAGGAATGAGCAGTTCTTC

d_call: TRBD2
j_call: TRBJ2-5
v_call: TRBV27
clone_size: NA
cdr3_length: 16
cdr3_aa: CASSLRLAERQETQYF
cdr3_nt: TGTGCCAGCAGTTTAAGACTAGCGGAGCGCCAAGAGACCCAGTACTTC

d_call: TRBD2
j_call: TRBJ2-1
v_call: TRBV5-1
clone_size: NA
cdr3_length: 18
cdr3_aa: CASSLSPLLAGVGNEQFF
cdr3_nt: TGCGCCAGCAGCTTGTCACCCCTACTAGCGGGAGTGGGTAATGAGCAGTTCTTC

d_call: TRBD2
j_call: TRBJ2-3
v_call: TRBV7-6
clone_size: once
cdr3_length: 15
cdr3_aa: CASSHPGLNPDTQYF
cdr3_nt: TGTGCCAGCAGCCACCCGGGACTAAACCCAGATACGCAGTATTTT

d_call: TRBD1
j_call: TRBJ2-2
v_call: TRBV7-9
clone_size: once
cdr3_length: 18
cdr3_aa: CASSLLKGQGKNTGELFF
cdr3_nt: TGTGCCAGCAGCTTACTCAAGGGACAGGGAAAGAACACCGGGGAGCTGTTTTTT

d_call: NA
j_call: TRBJ1-3
v_call: TRBV7-2
clone_size: NA
cdr3_length: 14
cdr3_aa: CASSLAGPGNTIYF
cdr3_nt: TGTGCCAGCAGCTTGGCAGGGCCTGGAAACACCATATATTTT

d_call: NA
j_call: TRBJ1-2
v_call: TRBV27
clone_size: few
cdr3_length: 12
cdr3_aa: CASIQGIDGYTF
cdr3_nt: TGTGCCAGCATTCAGGGAATAGATGGCTACACCTTC

d_call: TRBD1
j_call: TRBJ1-1
v_call: TRBV10-3
clone_size: few
cdr3_length: 15
cdr3_aa: CAISYTGQGPTEAFF
cdr3_nt: TGTGCCATCAGTTACACCGGACAGGGACCCACTGAAGCTTTCTTT

d_call: NA
j_call: TRBJ1-1
v_call: TRBV27
clone_size: few
cdr3_length: 14
cdr3_aa: CASSPQGLYTEAFF
cdr3_nt: TGTGCCAGCAGTCCCCAGGGCTTATACACTGAAGCTTTCTTT

d_call: NA
j_call: TRBJ2-2
v_call: TRBV6-5
clone_size: NA
cdr3_length: 13
cdr3_aa: CASSPRGTSELFF
cdr3_nt: TGTGCCAGCAGCCCCCGAGGCACCTCGGAGCTGTTTTTT

d_call: TRBD1
j_call: TRBJ1-2
v_call: TRBV27
clone_size: NA
cdr3_length: 13
cdr3_aa: CASSDRGDYGYTF
cdr3_nt: TGTGCCAGCTCCGACAGGGGTGACTATGGCTACACCTTC

d_call: TRBD2
j_call: TRBJ2-3
v_call: TRBV10-1
clone_size: NA
cdr3_length: 20
cdr3_aa: CASSAIQGTSGSMRTDTQYF
cdr3_nt: TGCGCCAGCAGTGCCATACAAGGGACTAGCGGGAGTATGAGGACAGATACGCAGTATTTT

d_call: TRBD1
j_call: TRBJ1-2
v_call: TRBV19
clone_size: NA
cdr3_length: 14
cdr3_aa: CASSLKQGARGYIF
cdr3_nt: TGTGCCAGTAGTCTAAAACAGGGGGCGCGTGGCTACATCTTC

d_call: TRBD2
j_call: TRBJ2-5
v_call: TRBV7-2
clone_size: once
cdr3_length: 17
cdr3_aa: CASSSGQGAPGRKTQYF
cdr3_nt: TGTGCCAGCAGCTCAGGTCAGGGCGCGCCCGGGAGGAAGACCCAGTACTTC

d_call: NA
j_call: TRBJ2-5
v_call: TRBV5-5
clone_size: NA
cdr3_length: 15
cdr3_aa: CASSSNRVSRETQYF
cdr3_nt: TGTGCCAGCAGCTCGAACAGGGTCTCTCGGGAGACCCAGTACTTC

d_call: TRBD1
j_call: TRBJ2-3
v_call: TRBV18
clone_size: NA
cdr3_length: 16
cdr3_aa: CASSTKRDSSTDTQYF
cdr3_nt: TGTGCCAGCTCAACTAAACGGGACAGCAGCACAGATACGCAGTATTTT

d_call: NA
j_call: TRBJ1-2
v_call: TRBV6-5
clone_size: NA
cdr3_length: 14
cdr3_aa: CASSPWGHNYGYTF
cdr3_nt: TGTGCCAGCAGTCCGTGGGGGCATAACTATGGCTACACCTTC

d_call: TRBD1
j_call: TRBJ1-4
v_call: TRBV5-1
clone_size: NA
cdr3_length: 14
cdr3_aa: CASRSGTGNEKLFF
cdr3_nt: TGCGCCAGCAGGTCCGGGACAGGGAACGAAAAACTGTTTTTT

d_call: TRBD1
j_call: TRBJ1-2
v_call: TRBV4-1
clone_size: NA
cdr3_length: 17
cdr3_aa: CASSQEEGHRGRGGYTF
cdr3_nt: TGCGCCAGCAGCCAAGAAGAGGGCCACAGGGGGCGGGGTGGCTACACCTTC

d_call: NA
j_call: TRBJ2-3
v_call: TRBV7-9
clone_size: NA
cdr3_length: 14
cdr3_aa: CASSLPRSTDTQYF
cdr3_nt: TGTGCCAGCAGCTTACCCAGATCCACAGATACGCAGTATTTT

d_call: NA
j_call: TRBJ2-5
v_call: TRBV19
clone_size: NA
cdr3_length: 16
cdr3_aa: CASSAPRRGRQETQYF
cdr3_nt: TGTGCCAGTAGTGCCCCTCGACGAGGAAGACAAGAGACCCAGTACTTC

d_call: TRBD1
j_call: TRBJ1-2
v_call: TRBV4-1
clone_size: NA
cdr3_length: 14
cdr3_aa: CASSQVGQAYGYTF
cdr3_nt: TGCGCCAGCAGCCAAGTAGGACAGGCATATGGCTACACCTTC

d_call: NA
j_call: TRBJ1-1
v_call: TRBV9
clone_size: NA
cdr3_length: 13
cdr3_aa: CASSVGPFAEAFF
cdr3_nt: TGTGCCAGCAGCGTAGGGCCCTTCGCTGAAGCTTTCTTT

d_call: TRBD2
j_call: TRBJ2-3
v_call: TRBV14
clone_size: NA
cdr3_length: 16
cdr3_aa: CASRRLAGDPTNTQYF
cdr3_nt: TGTGCCAGCAGGCGACTAGCGGGAGACCCAACCAATACGCAGTATTTT